The 7 T cell receptor beta chains below come from one sample, sequenced in a study of cytomegalovirus exposure and HLA in healthy donors. Only in-frame clones appear in the TCRdb table, and some are missing; sequencing was by immunoSEQ multiplex PCR. This table holds about 110,000 clones, over 75% found once. Input material: PBMCs. The receptors were sampled from a woman aged 25 to 39 in good health and CMV-seropositive.

This clone was observed a single time. The rearrangement uses TRBV5-1 and TRBJ2-2, with 9 bases lining up with TRBD1. Unmatched junction bases numbered 8, after V lost 4 bases and J lost 7 bases. Germline V gives CDR1 SGHRS, CDR2 YFSETQ. The CDR3 consists of 15 residues. The CDR3 spells CASSHGQGYGGELFF. The CDR3 coding sequence is TGCGCCAGCAGCCACGGACAGGGGTACGGCGGGGAGCTGTTTTTT.

The chain joins TRBV7-2 to TRBJ2-1; 11 positions match TRBD2. The trim removed 5 bases at V and 0 bases at J, leaving 3 bases unmatched. Germline assignment: CDR1 SGHTA and CDR2 FQGNSA. The CDR3 spans 16 residues. The CDR3 reads CASSRSGGVSYNEQFF. CDR3 in DNA: TGTGCCAGCAGCCGTAGCGGGGGGGTCTCCTACAATGAGCAGTTCTTC.

The rearrangement joins TRBV6-1 to TRBJ2-7; 9 nucleotides agree with TRBD2. CDR1 MNHNS and CDR2 SASEGT come from the germline V gene. The CDR3 is made up of 15 amino acids. V lost 5 bases and J lost 4; bases outside the gene matches: 9. As DNA, the CDR3 is TGTGCCAGCAGTTCTCTAGCGGGAATAGGGTACGAGCAGTACTTC. It specifies CASSSLAGIGYEQYF.

This chain links TRBV6-5 with TRBJ2-1; the D gene is possibly TRBD2 (5 bases). Germline CDR1 MNHEY, CDR2 SVGAGI. The CDR3 extends over 14 amino acids. V dropped 2 bases and J dropped 5 bases, with 10 bases sitting between them. Here the CDR3 reads CASSYRGLHNEQFF. The DNA for the CDR3 is TGTGCCAGCAGTTACCGAGGACTGCACAATGAGCAGTTCTTC.

The chain is built from TRBV10-1 and TRBJ2-7; the D is unclear. The CDR3 covers 12 residues. Between the trimmed V and J ends, which lost 4 bases and 12 bases, there was a span of 16 bases. CDR1 WNHNN and CDR2 SYGVQD come from the germline V gene (reference sequence). The CDR3 loop is CASSANQRWVYF. CDR3 DNA: TGCGCCAGCAGTGCGAACCAGCGATGGGTGTACTTC.

Details on this clone: Other DNA sequences in the same sample also yield this CDR3. The CDR3 DNA sequence: TGTGCCAGCAGCTTAGAACAGAATTACGAGCAGTACTTC. Translated, it gives CASSLEQNYEQYF. The chain combines TRBV11-1 with TRBJ2-7; D is undetermined. The V and J ends lost 1 base and 4 bases respectively, with 8 bases between them. Germline values: CDR1 SGHAT, CDR2 FQDESV (reference sequence). CDR3 length equals 13 residues.

This chain links TRBV6-5 with TRBJ2-7, with TRBD1 matching 8 bases. The CDR3 runs 11 residues. The germline V gene has CDR1 MNHEY and CDR2 SVGAGI. J gave up 12 bases and V 10 bases, and 11 bases lay outside the gene matches. The DNA of the CDR3 is TGTGCCACCGGACAGGGCCCGCTCATGTACTTC. As protein: CATGQGPLMYF.